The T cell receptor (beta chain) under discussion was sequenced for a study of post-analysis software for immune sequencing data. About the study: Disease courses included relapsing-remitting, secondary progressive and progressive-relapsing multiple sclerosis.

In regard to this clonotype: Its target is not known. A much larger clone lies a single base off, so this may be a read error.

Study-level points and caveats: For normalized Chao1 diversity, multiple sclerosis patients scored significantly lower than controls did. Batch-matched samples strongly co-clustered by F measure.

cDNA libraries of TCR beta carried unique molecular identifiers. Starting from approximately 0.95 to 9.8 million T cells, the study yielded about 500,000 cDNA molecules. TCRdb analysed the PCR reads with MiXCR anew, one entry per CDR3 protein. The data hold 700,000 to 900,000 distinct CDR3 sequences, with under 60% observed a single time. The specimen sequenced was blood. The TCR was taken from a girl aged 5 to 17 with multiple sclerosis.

The CDR3 coding sequence is TGCAGTGCTAGAGATAAGAGTACCCCGGTAGACTATGTCTACACCTTC. This sequence encodes CSARDKSTPVDYVYTF. The V call is TRBV20-1, the J call TRBJ1-2; D is unclear. This CDR3 comprises 16 residues. CDR1 and CDR2 (germline): DFQATT, SNEGSKA (reference sequence).